Listed below are T cell receptor beta chains from one sample, sequenced in a study of a mutant IDH1 vaccine in newly diagnosed glioma. Antigens for these TCRs are unknown. Measured with immunoSEQ multiplex PCR; TCRdb has only the in-frame clones, and not every one. The sample holds around 38,000 clones; about 79% are singletons and the top ten take roughly 24%. The sample in question was PBMCs, obtained from a glioma patient whose treatment included an IDH1 peptide vaccine. The receptors derive from a man aged 30-40 years with glioma. Both conserved end residues are part of each CDR3. Each record gives: J gene, V gene, clone size, D gene, CDR3 protein, CDR3 DNA. A D gene is named only where the DNA matches it firmly. The size field is filled for only some rows; it gives once, few, many or a size class.

TRBJ1-4	TRBV15	NA	TRBD1	CATSKQGQGNEKLFF	TGTGCCACCAGCAAACAGGGACAGGGAAATGAAAAACTGTTTTTT
TRBJ2-7	TRBV14	once	NA	CASSARRTRSSEQYF	TGTGCCAGCAGCGCCCGTCGGACACGGTCGAGTGAGCAGTACTTC
TRBJ2-7	TRBV4-2	NA	TRBD1	CASSQRTGQVPEQYF	TGTGCCAGCAGCCAGAGGACGGGACAGGTCCCCGAGCAGTACTTC
TRBJ2-2	TRBV4-1	NA	NA	CASSHETAYTGELFF	TGCGCCAGCAGCCATGAGACAGCTTACACCGGGGAGCTGTTTTTT
TRBJ2-1	TRBV7-2	NA	NA	CASSEGPTNEQFF	TGTGCCAGCAGCGAGGGACCAACGAATGAGCAGTTCTTC
TRBJ1-1	TRBV11-2	few	TRBD1	CASARDRGLDTEAFF	TGTGCCAGCGCCCGGGACAGGGGTCTTGATACTGAAGCTTTCTTT
TRBJ1-3	TRBV6-5	NA	NA	CASISGEANTIYF	TGTGCCAGCATCTCGGGGGAAGCGAACACCATATATTTT
TRBJ2-1	TRBV7-9	NA	TRBD2	CASSLEVAGRNEQFF	TGTGCCAGCAGCTTAGAAGTAGCGGGACGTAATGAGCAGTTCTTC
TRBJ2-5	TRBV7-9	NA	NA	CASSYTGLGETQYF	TGTGCCAGCAGCTACACAGGGCTGGGAGAGACCCAGTACTTC
TRBJ1-5	TRBV12-5	NA	NA	CASVLRGFHQPQHF	TGTGCTAGTGTCCTGAGGGGCTTCCATCAGCCCCAGCATTTT
TRBJ2-1	TRBV30	NA	TRBD2	CAWNPGTSGDNEQFF	TGTGCCTGGAATCCAGGGACTAGCGGTGACAATGAGCAGTTCTTC
TRBJ2-3	TRBV19	once	TRBD2	CASSGASGETTDTQYF	TGTGCCAGTAGTGGGGCTAGCGGGGAGACCACAGATACGCAGTATTTT
TRBJ2-7	TRBV6-1	NA	NA	CASSDRGRGLFEQYF	TGTGCCAGCAGTGACAGAGGACGAGGTTTATTCGAGCAGTACTTC
TRBJ1-1	TRBV2	NA	NA	CASSENGDTEAFF	TGTGCCAGCAGTGAAAACGGGGACACTGAAGCTTTCTTT
TRBJ2-5	TRBV4-1	once	TRBD2	CASSQDSRGGETQYF	TGCGCCAGCAGCCAAGATAGTCGGGGGGGCGAGACCCAGTACTTC
TRBJ1-2	TRBV30	NA	NA	CAWSVDTYGYTF	TGTGCCTGGAGTGTGGACACGTATGGCTACACCTTC
TRBJ2-1	TRBV5-1	NA	NA	CASSLPQGLGGDNEQFF	TGCGCCAGCAGCTTGCCCCAGGGGCTGGGAGGGGACAATGAGCAGTTCTTC
TRBJ2-7	TRBV27	NA	NA	CASKGVHEQYF	TGTGCCAGCAAGGGGGTCCACGAGCAGTACTTC
TRBJ2-2	TRBV2	NA	NA	CASSEFRPGELFF	TGTGCCAGCAGTGAGTTCCGCCCCGGGGAGCTGTTTTTT
TRBJ1-6	TRBV27	NA	NA	CASSLHLGARGNSPLHF	TGTGCCAGCAGTTTACACCTTGGGGCGCGTGGTAATTCACCCCTCCACTTT
TRBJ2-7	TRBV29-1	NA	TRBD1	CSVQPRGRGSYEQYF	TGCAGCGTCCAACCCAGGGGGCGCGGGTCCTACGAGCAGTACTTC
TRBJ2-3	TRBV7-2	NA	TRBD2	CASSLVVGGSTDTQYF	TGTGCCAGCAGCTTAGTCGTCGGGGGGAGTACAGATACGCAGTATTTT
TRBJ2-6	TRBV19	NA	NA	CAASVDRSSGANVLTF	TGTGCCGCGTCGGTCGACAGATCCTCTGGGGCCAACGTCCTGACTTTC
TRBJ2-3	TRBV7-9	NA	NA	CASSLQLGTDTQYF	TGTGCCAGCAGCTTACAGTTAGGCACAGATACGCAGTATTTT
TRBJ2-2	TRBV19	NA	TRBD2	CASSLGLAEAGELFF	TGTGCCAGTAGTCTCGGACTAGCCGAAGCCGGGGAGCTGTTTTTT
TRBJ1-4	TRBV4-1	NA	NA	CASSQVQGRNHEKLFF	TGCGCCAGCAGCCAAGTTCAGGGGCGAAATCACGAAAAACTGTTTTTT
TRBJ2-2	TRBV4-3	NA	NA	CASSQDRSGTGELFF	TGCGCCAGCAGCCAAGATAGGAGTGGGACCGGGGAGCTGTTTTTT
TRBJ1-1	TRBV10-2	NA	NA	CASRGHPNTEAFF	TGCGCCAGCAGGGGACACCCGAACACTGAAGCTTTCTTT
TRBJ1-1	TRBV9	NA	NA	CASSVYLTGDTEAFF	TGTGCCAGCAGCGTATACCTAACCGGAGACACTGAAGCTTTCTTT
TRBJ2-5	TRBV28	NA	TRBD2	CASRLAGLGETQYF	TGTGCCAGCAGACTAGCGGGGTTGGGAGAGACCCAGTACTTC
TRBJ2-7	TRBV5-8	few	TRBD1	CASSSGQGFSKQYF	TGTGCCAGCAGTTCGGGACAGGGGTTCAGCAAGCAGTACTTC
TRBJ1-2	TRBV21-1	NA	NA	CASSKEADVDYGYTF	TGTGCCAGCAGCAAAGAGGCAGATGTAGACTATGGCTACACCTTC
TRBJ1-1	TRBV2	NA	NA	CASSDRHWNTEAFF	TGTGCCAGCAGTGATAGGCACTGGAACACTGAAGCTTTCTTT
TRBJ2-1	TRBV9	NA	TRBD2	CASSPGTSNYNEQFF	TGTGCCAGCAGCCCCGGGACTAGTAACTACAATGAGCAGTTCTTC
TRBJ2-6	TRBV5-1	NA	NA	CASSLTPSFSSSGANVLTF	TGCGCCAGCAGCTTGACTCCTAGCTTTTCGAGCTCTGGGGCCAACGTCCTGACTTTC
TRBJ2-2	TRBV30	NA	NA	CAWSTPGYTGELFF	TGTGCCTGGAGTACCCCGGGGTATACCGGGGAGCTGTTTTTT
TRBJ2-7	TRBV30	few	TRBD1	CAWGQGNEQYF	TGTGCCTGGGGACAGGGGAACGAGCAGTACTTC
TRBJ2-6	TRBV7-8	NA	NA	CASSLNHRASPSGANVLTF	TGTGCCAGCAGCTTAAACCACAGAGCGTCTCCCTCTGGGGCCAACGTCCTGACTTTC
TRBJ1-1	TRBV2	NA	NA	CASSRMIEAFF	TGTGCCAGCTCAAGAATGATTGAAGCTTTCTTT
TRBJ2-7	TRBV6-5	NA	TRBD1	CASSYETGKTYEQYF	TGTGCCAGCAGTTACGAGACAGGGAAGACCTACGAGCAGTACTTC
TRBJ2-7	TRBV12-5	NA	NA	CASGLIPTGLLLYEQYF	TGTGCTAGTGGTTTGATCCCGACAGGTCTACTACTCTACGAGCAGTACTTC
TRBJ1-4	TRBV28	NA	NA	CASSLKIQSMGKLFF	TGTGCCAGCAGTTTAAAGATACAGTCAATGGGAAAACTGTTTTTT
TRBJ2-2	TRBV7-8	NA	NA	CASSLEGGTGELFF	TGTGCCAGCAGCTTGGAGGGGGGTACCGGGGAGCTGTTTTTT
TRBJ1-1	TRBV7-6	NA	TRBD1	CASRPNVARTGNTEAFF	TGTGCCAGCAGACCAAACGTTGCTCGGACAGGGAACACTGAAGCTTTCTTT
TRBJ2-1	TRBV4-2	NA	TRBD2	CASSQALAGEGDEQFF	TGTGCCAGCAGCCAAGCACTAGCGGGAGAGGGGGATGAGCAGTTCTTC
TRBJ1-1	TRBV30	few	TRBD1	CAWTRQGLEEAFF	TGTGCCTGGACCAGACAGGGACTTGAGGAAGCTTTCTTT
TRBJ1-1	TRBV4-1	NA	NA	CASSHAENTEAFF	TGCGCCAGCAGCCATGCAGAGAACACTGAAGCTTTCTTT
TRBJ2-7	TRBV19	NA	NA	CASSQQVTYEQYF	TGTGCCAGTAGTCAACAGGTAACCTACGAGCAGTACTTC
TRBJ1-1	TRBV30	NA	NA	CAWTEPPAATEAFF	TGTGCCTGGACAGAACCCCCCGCGGCCACTGAAGCTTTCTTT
TRBJ1-4	TRBV14	NA	NA	CASSQNSGDNEKLFF	TGTGCCAGCAGCCAAAACTCAGGGGATAATGAAAAACTGTTTTTT